Listed here is a single T cell receptor beta chain. This specimen belongs to a study of radiotherapy plus CTLA-4 blockade in lung cancer. The germline V gene encodes CDR1 SGHRS and CDR2 YFSETQ. V lost 5 bases to trimming and J lost 1 base, with 19 bases between them. The CDR3 is made up of 17 amino acids. TCRdb keeps only in-frame clones here, not all; method: immunoSEQ multiplex PCR. Of more than 75,000 clones listed, roughly 80% are singletons. V gene TRBV5-1 combines with J gene TRBJ2-1; either TRBD1 or TRBD2 may supply D (5 bases each). The sequence came from a human donor with non-small cell lung cancer that progressed on radiotherapy plus ipilimumab. This sample comprised peripheral blood, obtained from a patient treated with radiotherapy plus ipilimumab. The CDR3 DNA sequence: TGCGCCAGCAGAGGGGTTAGCGAGGGTAAATCCTACAATGAGCAGTTCTTC. This codes for CASRGVSEGKSYNEQFF.